One sample yielded the 20 T cell receptor beta chains listed below, sequenced in a study of OX40 agonist ivuxolimab in advanced cancers. The table came from immunoSEQ multiplex PCR; TCRdb's copy has only in-frame clones and leaves some out. The repertoire holds over 50,000 clones, with about four fifths as singletons. Sample: CD4+ or CD8+ T cells sorted from blood, taken in a trial of the OX40 agonist ivuxolimab. The receptors stem from an adult with an advanced solid tumor such as melanoma, head and neck, liver or kidney cancer.

The genes are TRBV7-2 and TRBJ2-1; D gene uncertain. Per the germline V gene, CDR1 is SGHTA and CDR2 is FQGNSA. CDR3 length: 10 residues. V dropped 9 bases and J dropped 7 bases, with 7 bases sitting between them. CDR3 sequence (DNA): TGTGCCAGTTCACGGAATGAGCAGTTCTTC. Its translation: CASSRNEQFF.

This clone was recorded once. The chain employs TRBV9 and TRBJ2-2; maybe TRBD2 (6 bases). CDR1 and CDR2 from the germline V gene are SGDLS and YYNGEE. Trimming took off 2 bases at V and 3 bases at J, with 14 bases between the two ends. The CDR3 runs 16 residues. CDR3 amino acids: CASSVFSGPYTGELFF. The CDR3 DNA is TGTGCCAGCAGCGTCTTTAGCGGCCCCTACACCGGGGAGCTGTTTTTT.

The chain joins TRBV5-4 to TRBJ2-1; 11 bases are a match to TRBD2. CDR1 and CDR2 from the germline V gene are SGHNT and YYREEE (reference sequence). This CDR3 is built from 15 residues. V was clipped by 4 bases and J by 4 bases; unmatched bases: 4. The CDR3 loop reads CASSPGLAAYNEQFF. The CDR3 bases are TGTGCCAGCAGCCCGGGACTAGCGGCTTACAATGAGCAGTTCTTC.

This chain links TRBV7-9 with TRBJ2-2; D may be TRBD2 (5 bases). Germline lookup yields CDR1 SEHNR and CDR2 FQNEAQ (reference sequence). The CDR3 loop spans 16 amino acids. Between the trimmed V and J ends, which lost 6 bases and 1 base, there was a span of 15 bases. CDR3 loop: CASRSLVGGNTGELFF. The CDR3 nucleotides are TGTGCCAGCAGATCACTAGTTGGTGGGAACACCGGGGAGCTGTTTTTT.

The chain combines TRBV6-4 with TRBJ2-7; possibly TRBD1 for D (6 bases). V lost 0 bases and J lost 1, with 16 bases in between. Per germline, CDR1 MRHNA and CDR2 SNTAGT. This CDR3 contains 17 residues. CDR3 loop: CASSDSGAGDRSYEQYF. CDR3 nucleotide sequence: TGTGCCAGCAGTGACTCGGGGGCAGGGGATAGGTCCTACGAGCAGTACTTC.

The chain links TRBV28 to TRBJ2-4, with D uncertain. This CDR3 comprises 13 residues. V lost 2 bases and J 6 bases, leaving 8 bases between the germline ends. Germline V gene lookup returns CDR1 MDHEN and CDR2 SYDVKM. CDR3 amino acids: CASSLAELNIQYF. The CDR3 DNA is TGTGCCAGCAGTTTAGCGGAATTAAACATTCAGTACTTC.

The chain recombines TRBV7-9 with TRBJ2-7, with no clear D. The CDR3 is 15 amino acids. Germline CDR1 reads SEHNR; CDR2 reads FQNEAQ (reference sequence). Deletions cut 5 bases from V and 0 bases from J, with 14 bases between. CDR3 DNA sequence: TGTGCCAGCAGCCAAGATTTAAAGGCCTCCTACGAGCAGTACTTC. Translation: CASSQDLKASYEQYF.

This clone came up a few times. The chain recombines TRBV6-1 with TRBJ2-7; no definite D call. This CDR3 contains 14 residues. Between the trimmed V and J ends, which lost 2 bases and 2 bases, there was a span of 10 bases. From germline, CDR1 is MNHNS and CDR2 SASEGT. The chain's CDR3 is CASSEQAATYEQYF. The CDR3 coding sequence is TGTGCCAGCAGTGAACAGGCCGCCACCTACGAGCAGTACTTC.

In its sample, this clone was seen a few times. The CDR3 DNA is TGTGCCAGCAGCTTGCGGGACGGGCAGCCCCAGCATTTT. It is translated as CASSLRDGQPQHF. The genes are TRBV7-9 and TRBJ1-5; the D gene is possibly TRBD1 (5 bases). The CDR3 is 13 residues long. Per the germline V gene, CDR1 is SEHNR and CDR2 is FQNEAQ (reference sequence). V dropped 3 bases and J dropped 7 bases, with 10 bases sitting between them.

This chain links TRBV2 with TRBJ2-5; D call uncertain. Germline V gene lookup returns CDR1 SNHLY and CDR2 FYNNEI. The CDR3 has 12 amino acids. V dropped 1 base and J dropped 6 bases, with 6 bases sitting between them. Here the CDR3 DNA reads TGTGCCAGCAGTGAAGAGGAGAAGACCCAGTACTTC. Its protein is CASSEEEKTQYF.

This clone has just one count. V is TRBV7-9 and J is TRBJ2-7, with D possibly matching TRBD2 (6 bases). Deletions cut 5 bases from V and 0 bases from J, with 20 bases between. This CDR3 comprises 17 residues. Per the germline V gene, CDR1 is SEHNR and CDR2 is FQNEAQ (reference sequence). CDR3 sequence reads: CASSILGAGSGSYEQYF. In DNA form, the CDR3 reads TGTGCCAGCAGCATCCTCGGGGCGGGATCGGGCTCCTACGAGCAGTACTTC.

The chain is built from TRBV6-1 and TRBJ1-4; 7 nucleotides agree with TRBD1. Germline V gene lookup returns CDR1 MNHNS and CDR2 SASEGT. The CDR3 extends over 14 amino acids. The J segment lost 5 bases and the V segment lost 6 bases, leaving 6 bases of the junction unmatched. CDR3 residues: CASRVGGPNEKLFF. DNA of the CDR3: TGTGCCAGCAGAGTAGGGGGCCCCAATGAAAAACTGTTTTTT.

V is TRBV9 and J is TRBJ1-4, with D possibly TRBD1 on 5 matching bases. The CDR3 totals 15 residues. The germline V gene encodes CDR1 SGDLS and CDR2 YYNGEE. Trimming took 4 bases from V and 3 from J, leaving 13 bases between them. In DNA form, the CDR3 reads TGTGCCAGCAGCCCTTCGTGGGGGGCTAATGAAAAACTGTTTTTT. Amino acids: CASSPSWGANEKLFF.

This chain uses TRBV29-1 with TRBJ2-7, with 8 bases aligning to TRBD1. The germline gives CDR1 SQVTM, CDR2 ANQGSEA. V lost 6 bases, J lost 4 bases, and 17 bases stayed unmatched. This CDR3 comprises 16 residues. CDR3: CSVRNRTGPQPYEQYF. CDR3 bases: TGCAGCGTCAGGAATCGGACAGGGCCCCAACCGTACGAGCAGTACTTC.

This clone was counted between two and nine times. This chain connects TRBV18 to TRBJ2-5; D possibly corresponds to TRBD2 (6 bases). Germline lookup yields CDR1 KGHSH and CDR2 LQKENI. The CDR3 loop spans 17 amino acids. V was trimmed by 3 bases and J by 5 bases, leaving 22 bases between them. CDR3 sequence reads: CASSPTTGGVRGETQYF. In DNA form, the CDR3 reads TGTGCCAGCTCACCGACGACCGGGGGTGTGAGAGGGGAGACCCAGTACTTC.

This rearrangement joins TRBV2 to TRBJ1-1; unclear D gene. This CDR3 has 13 residues. V lost 2 bases, J lost 8 bases, and 12 bases lay in between. Looked up from germline, CDR1 is SNHLY and CDR2 is FYNNEI. CDR3 coding DNA: TGTGCCAGCAGTGAACAGTGGGCAGCCGAAGCTTTCTTT. The encoded protein is CASSEQWAAEAFF.

The chain recombines TRBV5-4 with TRBJ2-7; weak D call: TRBD1 (6 bases). The V and J ends lost 5 bases and 4 bases respectively, with 13 bases between them. The CDR3 runs to 13 residues. CDR1 is SGHNT, CDR2 YYREEE, per germline (reference sequence). The chain's CDR3 is CASRRRQEYEQYF. In nucleotides, the CDR3 is TGTGCCAGCAGACGAAGACAGGAGTACGAGCAGTACTTC.

This clone was seen only once. The V call is TRBV9, the J call TRBJ1-1; D gene ambiguous. This CDR3 is built from 15 residues. Trimming pared 4 bases from V and 0 bases from J, leaving 13 bases between. Germline V lookup: CDR1 SGDLS, CDR2 YYNGEE. CDR3 in amino acids: CASSPKGNMNTEAFF. The CDR3 region has the DNA TGTGCCAGCAGCCCCAAGGGAAACATGAACACTGAAGCTTTCTTT.

The chain has TRBV9 and TRBJ2-2; either TRBD1 or TRBD2 may supply D (5 bases each). The CDR3 consists of 16 residues. The V gene lost 3 bases and the J gene lost 8 bases, with 20 bases spanning the gap. Looked up from germline, CDR1 is SGDLS and CDR2 is YYNGEE. The CDR3 region is CASSARGYGAAGELFF. The CDR3 nucleotides read TGTGCCAGCAGCGCCCGGGGCTATGGGGCGGCGGGGGAGCTGTTTTTT.

This chain connects TRBV10-3 to TRBJ2-3; 10 bases align to TRBD2. The CDR3 is 16 amino acids. Germline trimming cut 4 bases from V and 4 bases from J; bases unmatched to any gene: 8. CDR1 and CDR2 (germline): ENHRY, SYGVKD. CDR3 coding DNA: TGTGCCATCAGTGTCCTACTAGCGGGGAGAGCAGATACGCAGTATTTT. Translating it yields CAISVLLAGRADTQYF.